The rows below give T cell receptor beta chains drawn from one sample of a study of T cells in Graves' hyperthyroidism and ophthalmopathy. TCRdb redid the calling of the multiplex PCR reads with MiXCR, one entry per CDR3 protein. The data contain about 400,000 distinct CDR3 sequences, about 13% of them singletons. Material for sequencing was blood. These receptors came from a woman aged 18-29 years with Graves' hyperthyroidism. Both conserved end residues are part of each CDR3. The D gene is left open where the match is weak. For some rows the clone size is stated as once, few or many, or as a class when expanded; others skip it.

abundance: many
d_gene: TRBD2
j_gene: TRBJ2-1
v_gene: TRBV7-9
CDR3nt: TGTGCCAGCCTCCCTAGCGGGGTTCACAATGAGCAGTTCTTC
CDR3aa: CASLPSGVHNEQFF

abundance: many
d_gene: -
j_gene: TRBJ2-7
v_gene: TRBV3-1
CDR3nt: TGTGCCAGCAGCCGCATACCCCAGGGTAAATCCTACGAGCAGTACTTC
CDR3aa: CASSRIPQGKSYEQYF

abundance: many
d_gene: -
j_gene: TRBJ1-2
v_gene: TRBV6-1
CDR3nt: TGTGCCAGCAGTCCACAGGTTAAAGTTGATGGCTACACCTTC
CDR3aa: CASSPQVKVDGYTF

abundance: -
d_gene: -
j_gene: TRBJ1-3
v_gene: TRBV5-1
CDR3nt: TGCGCCAGCAGCCAAGGCCACTCTGGAAACACCATATATTTT
CDR3aa: CASSQGHSGNTIYF

abundance: many
d_gene: TRBD1
j_gene: TRBJ2-7
v_gene: TRBV27
CDR3nt: TGTGCCAGCAGTACGGGACAGGGGGCGGGGGAGCAGTACTTC
CDR3aa: CASSTGQGAGEQYF

abundance: many
d_gene: -
j_gene: TRBJ2-7
v_gene: TRBV10-3
CDR3nt: TGTGCCACCCTGGACCCGGCCCGCGAGCAGTACTTC
CDR3aa: CATLDPAREQYF

abundance: many
d_gene: -
j_gene: TRBJ1-1
v_gene: TRBV12-3/TRBV12-4
CDR3nt: TGTGCCAGCAGTTTTCTGGCGAACACTGAAGCTTTCTTT
CDR3aa: CASSFLANTEAFF

abundance: many
d_gene: -
j_gene: TRBJ2-1
v_gene: TRBV15
CDR3nt: TGTGCCACCAGCAGAGCCGGACTGGTAGACAATGAGCAGTTCTTC
CDR3aa: CATSRAGLVDNEQFF

abundance: many
d_gene: -
j_gene: TRBJ2-1
v_gene: TRBV6-1
CDR3nt: TGTGCCAGCAGTGCCCGGGACCAAGTAGGGTACTCCTACAATGAGCAGTTCTTC
CDR3aa: CASSARDQVGYSYNEQFF

abundance: many
d_gene: -
j_gene: TRBJ1-2
v_gene: TRBV30
CDR3nt: TGTGCCTGGAGCGACGACCTTTATGGCTACACCTTC
CDR3aa: CAWSDDLYGYTF

abundance: -
d_gene: TRBD1
j_gene: TRBJ1-2
v_gene: TRBV19
CDR3nt: TGTGCCAGTAACTTGGACAGGGGAAACTATGGCTACACCTTC
CDR3aa: CASNLDRGNYGYTF

abundance: many
d_gene: TRBD1
j_gene: TRBJ1-5
v_gene: TRBV27
CDR3nt: TGTGCCAGCAGTTTAAAACAGGGGTCTAGCAATCAGCCCCAGCATTTT
CDR3aa: CASSLKQGSSNQPQHF

abundance: many
d_gene: TRBD1
j_gene: TRBJ2-2
v_gene: TRBV20-1
CDR3nt: TGCAGTGGGTCGGCGGGACAGGCACCGGAGGAGCTGTTTTTT
CDR3aa: CSGSAGQAPEELFF

abundance: many
d_gene: TRBD1
j_gene: TRBJ2-1
v_gene: TRBV12-3/TRBV12-4
CDR3nt: TGTGCCAGCTCGGGACAGGGGGCGCAGGGTTTTGAGCAGTTCTTC
CDR3aa: CASSGQGAQGFEQFF

abundance: many
d_gene: -
j_gene: TRBJ1-1
v_gene: TRBV18
CDR3nt: TGTGCCAGCTCACCAATCCTTAACACTGAAGCTTTCTTT
CDR3aa: CASSPILNTEAFF

abundance: -
d_gene: TRBD1
j_gene: TRBJ1-1
v_gene: TRBV20-1
CDR3nt: TGCACCCCGGACAGGGAAGGGGTCCACGAAGCTTTCTTT
CDR3aa: CTPDREGVHEAFF

abundance: many
d_gene: TRBD1
j_gene: TRBJ1-1
v_gene: TRBV10-3
CDR3nt: TGTGCCATCAGTGACACTCCGGGACAGGGCGCTGAAGCTTTCTTT
CDR3aa: CAISDTPGQGAEAFF

abundance: many
d_gene: -
j_gene: TRBJ2-7
v_gene: TRBV7-9
CDR3nt: TGTGCCAGCAGCTTGATCGGGGTTCCTTGGGAGCAGTACTTC
CDR3aa: CASSLIGVPWEQYF

abundance: -
d_gene: TRBD2
j_gene: TRBJ2-3
v_gene: TRBV28
CDR3nt: TGTGCCAGCAGCCAATCGGGGGGCGGGAGGACAGATACGCAGTATTTT
CDR3aa: CASSQSGGGRTDTQYF